This T cell receptor beta chain was documented in a study of cytomegalovirus exposure and HLA in healthy donors. Study results and caveats: Presence/absence results assume similar sequencing depth per donor, which may not hold. From TCR beta sequences, most subjects' HLA-A and HLA-B alleles were reportedly predicted accurately. Later on, an analysis tied some 17,000 TCR beta sequences to HLA alleles at 0.05 false discovery rate.

In its sample, this clone was seen once. Its target is not known. Primers included in the PCR were 60 Vbeta and 13 Jbeta primers. This table comes from immunoSEQ multiplex PCR, and its TCRdb copy is limited to in-frame clones, with some not included. The sample holds approximately 240,000 clones; 85% to 90% are singletons and the top ten take roughly 1%. The V gene's germline CDR1 is SGHTA and CDR2 FQGNSA. V lost 5 bases, J lost 5 bases, and 4 bases stayed unmatched. CDR3 length: 14 amino acids. Nominally healthy donors provided the samples, though records likely missed some immune exposures. Sequenced material: PBMCs. V gene TRBV7-2 combines with J gene TRBJ2-5; 11 bases align to TRBD2. This receptor was identified in a woman aged 18 to 35 in good health and CMV-seronegative. The CDR3 sequence: CASSLRLAGETQYF. The CDR3 coding sequence is TGTGCCAGCAGCCTCAGACTAGCGGGGGAGACCCAGTACTTC.